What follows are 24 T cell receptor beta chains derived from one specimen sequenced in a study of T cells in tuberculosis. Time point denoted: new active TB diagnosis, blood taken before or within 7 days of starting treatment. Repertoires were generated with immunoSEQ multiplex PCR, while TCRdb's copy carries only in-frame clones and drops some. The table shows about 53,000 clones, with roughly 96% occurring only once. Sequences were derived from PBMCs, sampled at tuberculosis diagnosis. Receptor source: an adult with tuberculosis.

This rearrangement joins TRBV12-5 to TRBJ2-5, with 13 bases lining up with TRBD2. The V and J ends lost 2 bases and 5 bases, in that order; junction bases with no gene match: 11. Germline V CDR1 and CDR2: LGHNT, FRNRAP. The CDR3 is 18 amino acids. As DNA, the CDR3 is TGTGCTAGTGGTTTGTATCTTGCGACTAGCGGGAGGATGGAGACCCAGTACTTC. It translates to CASGLYLATSGRMETQYF.

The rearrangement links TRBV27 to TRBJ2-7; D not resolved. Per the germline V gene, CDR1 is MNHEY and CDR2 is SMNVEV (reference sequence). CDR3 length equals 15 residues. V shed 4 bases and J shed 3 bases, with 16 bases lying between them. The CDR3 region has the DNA TGTGCCAGCAGTTATTCGTTCAGAACGGGCTACGAGCAGTACTTC. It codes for CASSYSFRTGYEQYF.

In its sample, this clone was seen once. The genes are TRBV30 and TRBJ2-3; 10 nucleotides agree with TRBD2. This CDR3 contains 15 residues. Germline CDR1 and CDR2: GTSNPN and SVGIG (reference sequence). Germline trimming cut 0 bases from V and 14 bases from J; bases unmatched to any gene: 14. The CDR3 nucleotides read TGTGCCTGGAGTGTACAGAGCGGGAGGGCCAAGAGTCTGTATTTT. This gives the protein CAWSVQSGRAKSLYF.

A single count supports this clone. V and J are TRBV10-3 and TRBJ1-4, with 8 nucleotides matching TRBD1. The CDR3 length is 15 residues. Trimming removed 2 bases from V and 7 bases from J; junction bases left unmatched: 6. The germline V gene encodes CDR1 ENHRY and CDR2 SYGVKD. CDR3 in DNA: TGTGCCATCAGTGAGGGACAGGGCGGCGGTGAAAAACTGTTTTTT. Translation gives CAISEGQGGGEKLFF.

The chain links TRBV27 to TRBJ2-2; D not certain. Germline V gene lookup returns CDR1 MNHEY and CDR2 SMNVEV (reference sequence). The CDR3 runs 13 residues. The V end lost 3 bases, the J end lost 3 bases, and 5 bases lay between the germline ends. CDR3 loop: CASSFLHTGELFF. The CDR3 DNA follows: TGTGCCAGCAGTTTCCTCCACACCGGGGAGCTGTTTTTT.

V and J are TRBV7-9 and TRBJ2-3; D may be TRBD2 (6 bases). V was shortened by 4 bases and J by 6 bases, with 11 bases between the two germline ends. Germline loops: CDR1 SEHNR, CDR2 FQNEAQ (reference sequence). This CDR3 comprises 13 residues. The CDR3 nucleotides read TGTGCCAGCAGCTCCCAGCGGGTCGATACGCAGTATTTT. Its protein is CASSSQRVDTQYF. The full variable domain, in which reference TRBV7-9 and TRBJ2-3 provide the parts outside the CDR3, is DTGVSQNPRHKITKRGQNVTFRCDPISEHNRLYWYRQTLGQGPEFLTYFQNEAQLEKSRLLSDRFSAERPKGSFSTLEIQRTEQGDSAMYLCASSSQRVDTQYFGPGTRLTVL.

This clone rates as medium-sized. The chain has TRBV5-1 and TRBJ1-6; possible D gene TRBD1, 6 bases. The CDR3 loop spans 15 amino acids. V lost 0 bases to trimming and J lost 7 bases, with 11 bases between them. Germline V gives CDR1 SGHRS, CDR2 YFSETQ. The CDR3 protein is CASSLGSRGNSPLHF. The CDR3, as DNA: TGCGCCAGCAGCTTGGGTTCCAGGGGAAATTCACCCCTCCACTTT.

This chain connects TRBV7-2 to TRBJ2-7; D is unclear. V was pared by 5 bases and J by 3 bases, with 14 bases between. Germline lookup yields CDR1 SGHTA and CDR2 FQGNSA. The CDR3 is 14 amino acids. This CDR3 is CASSPLYSSYEQYF. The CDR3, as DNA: TGTGCCAGCAGCCCGTTATATTCGAGCTACGAGCAGTACTTC.

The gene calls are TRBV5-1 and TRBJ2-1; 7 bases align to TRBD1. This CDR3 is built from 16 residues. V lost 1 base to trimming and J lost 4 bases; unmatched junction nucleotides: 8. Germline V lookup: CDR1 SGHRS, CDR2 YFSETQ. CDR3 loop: CASSLRPGQQYNEQFF. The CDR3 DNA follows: TGCGCCAGCAGCTTGAGGCCGGGACAGCAATACAATGAGCAGTTCTTC.

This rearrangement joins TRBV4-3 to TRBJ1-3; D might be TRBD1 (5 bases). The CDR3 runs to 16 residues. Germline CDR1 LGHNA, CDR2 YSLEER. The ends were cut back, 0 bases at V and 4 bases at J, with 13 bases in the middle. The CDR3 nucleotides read TGCGCCAGCAGCCAAGATGGGACGGACTACGGAAACACCATATATTTT. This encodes CASSQDGTDYGNTIYF.

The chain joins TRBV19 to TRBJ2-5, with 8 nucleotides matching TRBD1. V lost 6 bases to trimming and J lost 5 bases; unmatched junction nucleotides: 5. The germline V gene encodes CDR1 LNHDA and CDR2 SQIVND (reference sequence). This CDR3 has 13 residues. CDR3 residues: CASRGRGRETQYF. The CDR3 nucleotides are TGTGCCAGTAGGGGCAGGGGGCGTGAGACCCAGTACTTC.

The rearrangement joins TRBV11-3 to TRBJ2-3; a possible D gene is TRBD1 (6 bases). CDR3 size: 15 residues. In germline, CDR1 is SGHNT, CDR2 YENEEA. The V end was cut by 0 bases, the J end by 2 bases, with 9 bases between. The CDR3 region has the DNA TGTGCCAGCAGCTTAGATGGGGGCAACACAGATACGCAGTATTTT. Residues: CASSLDGGNTDTQYF.

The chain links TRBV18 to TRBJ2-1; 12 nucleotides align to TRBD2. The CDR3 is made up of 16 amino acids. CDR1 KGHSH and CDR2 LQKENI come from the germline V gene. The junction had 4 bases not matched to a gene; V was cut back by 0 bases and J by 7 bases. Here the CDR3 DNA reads TGTGCCAGCTCACCACCCCTAGCGGGAGGGCGTAATGAGCAGTTCTTC. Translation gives CASSPPLAGGRNEQFF.

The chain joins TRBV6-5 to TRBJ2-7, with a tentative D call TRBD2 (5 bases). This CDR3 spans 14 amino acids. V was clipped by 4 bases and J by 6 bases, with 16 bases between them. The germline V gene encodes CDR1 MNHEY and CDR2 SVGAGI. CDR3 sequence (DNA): TGTGCCAGCAGTTTATATAGCGATGGTCGCGAGCAGTACTTC. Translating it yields CASSLYSDGREQYF.

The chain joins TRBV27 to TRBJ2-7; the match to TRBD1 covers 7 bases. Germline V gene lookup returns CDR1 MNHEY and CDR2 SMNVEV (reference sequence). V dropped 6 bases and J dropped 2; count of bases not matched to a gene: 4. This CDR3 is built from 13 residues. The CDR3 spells CASSRDSPYEQYF. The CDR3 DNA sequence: TGTGCCAGCAGCCGGGACAGTCCCTACGAGCAGTACTTC.

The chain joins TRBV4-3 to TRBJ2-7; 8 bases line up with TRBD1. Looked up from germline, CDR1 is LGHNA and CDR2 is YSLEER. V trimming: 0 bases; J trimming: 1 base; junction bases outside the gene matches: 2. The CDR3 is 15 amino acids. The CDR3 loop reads CASSQDGDRSYEQYF. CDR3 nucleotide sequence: TGCGCCAGCAGCCAAGATGGGGACAGGTCCTACGAGCAGTACTTC.

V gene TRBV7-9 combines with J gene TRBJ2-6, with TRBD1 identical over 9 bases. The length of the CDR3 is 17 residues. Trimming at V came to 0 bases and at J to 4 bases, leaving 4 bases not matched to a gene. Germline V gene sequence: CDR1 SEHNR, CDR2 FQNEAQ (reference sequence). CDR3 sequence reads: CASSLAGQGTGANVLTF. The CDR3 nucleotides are TGTGCCAGCAGCTTAGCGGGACAGGGAACAGGGGCCAACGTCCTGACTTTC.

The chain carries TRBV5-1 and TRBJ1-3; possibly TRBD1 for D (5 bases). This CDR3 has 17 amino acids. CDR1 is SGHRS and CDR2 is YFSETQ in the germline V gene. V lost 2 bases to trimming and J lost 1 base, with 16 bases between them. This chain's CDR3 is CASSFSQGGGSGNTIYF. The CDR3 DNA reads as TGCGCCAGCAGCTTCTCGCAGGGAGGAGGATCTGGAAACACCATATATTTT.

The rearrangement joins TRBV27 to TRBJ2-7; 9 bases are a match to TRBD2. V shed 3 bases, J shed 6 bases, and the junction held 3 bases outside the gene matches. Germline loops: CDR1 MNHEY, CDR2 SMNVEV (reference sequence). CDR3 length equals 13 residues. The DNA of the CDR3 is TGTGCCAGCAGTTTCCTAGCGGGGAGCGAGCAGTACTTC. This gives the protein CASSFLAGSEQYF.

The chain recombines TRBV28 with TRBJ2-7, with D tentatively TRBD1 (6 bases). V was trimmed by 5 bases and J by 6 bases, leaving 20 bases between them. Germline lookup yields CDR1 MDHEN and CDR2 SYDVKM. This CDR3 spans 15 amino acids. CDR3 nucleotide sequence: TGTGCCAGCAGTCAAGACTCGACAGGTTGGTTCGAGCAGTACTTC. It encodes CASSQDSTGWFEQYF.

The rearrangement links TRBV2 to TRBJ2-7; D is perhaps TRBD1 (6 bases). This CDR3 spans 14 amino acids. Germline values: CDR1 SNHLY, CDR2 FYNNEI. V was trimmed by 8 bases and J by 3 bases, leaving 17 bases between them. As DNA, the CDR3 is TGTGCCAGCGGAAAACAGGGCGCGGACTACGAGCAGTACTTC. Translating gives CASGKQGADYEQYF.

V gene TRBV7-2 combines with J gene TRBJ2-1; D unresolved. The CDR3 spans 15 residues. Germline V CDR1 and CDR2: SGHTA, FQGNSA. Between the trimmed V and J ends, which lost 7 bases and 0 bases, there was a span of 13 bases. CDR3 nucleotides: TGTGCCAGCAAACTTTACCGCAACTCCTACAATGAGCAGTTCTTC. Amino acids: CASKLYRNSYNEQFF.

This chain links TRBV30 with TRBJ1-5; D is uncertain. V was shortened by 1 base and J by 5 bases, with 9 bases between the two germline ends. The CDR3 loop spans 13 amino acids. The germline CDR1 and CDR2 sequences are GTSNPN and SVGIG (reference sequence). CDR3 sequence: CAWSDSPYQPQHF. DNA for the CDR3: TGTGCCTGGAGTGACTCACCTTATCAGCCCCAGCATTTT. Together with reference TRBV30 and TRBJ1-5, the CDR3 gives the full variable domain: SQTIHQWPATLVQPVGSPLSLECTVEGTSNPNLYWYRQAAGRGLQLLFYSVGIGQISSEVPQNLSASRPQDRQFILSSKKLLLSDSGFYLCAWSDSPYQPQHFGDGTRLSIL.

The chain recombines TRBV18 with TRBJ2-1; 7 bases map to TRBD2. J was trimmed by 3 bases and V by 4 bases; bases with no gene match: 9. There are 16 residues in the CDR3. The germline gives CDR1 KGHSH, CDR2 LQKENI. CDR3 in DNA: TGTGCCAGCTCACTGAGAGCGGGGCCCTACTACAATGAGCAGTTCTTC. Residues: CASSLRAGPYYNEQFF. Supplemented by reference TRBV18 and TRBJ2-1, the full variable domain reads NAGVMQNPRHLVRRRGQEARLRCSPMKGHSHVYWYRQLPEEGLKFMVYLQKENIIDESGMPKERFSAEFPKEGPSILRIQQVVRGDSAAYFCASSLRAGPYYNEQFFGPGTRLTVL.